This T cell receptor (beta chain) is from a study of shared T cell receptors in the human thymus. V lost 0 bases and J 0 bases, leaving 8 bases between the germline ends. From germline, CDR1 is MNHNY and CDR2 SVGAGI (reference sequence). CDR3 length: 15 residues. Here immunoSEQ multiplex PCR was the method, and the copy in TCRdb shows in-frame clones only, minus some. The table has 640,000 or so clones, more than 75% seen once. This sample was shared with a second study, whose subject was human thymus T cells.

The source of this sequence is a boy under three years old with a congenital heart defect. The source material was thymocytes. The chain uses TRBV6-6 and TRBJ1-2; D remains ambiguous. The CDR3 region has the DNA TGTGCCAGCAGTTACTCGGCCTCTTCTAACTATGGCTACACCTTC. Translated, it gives CASSYSASSNYGYTF.